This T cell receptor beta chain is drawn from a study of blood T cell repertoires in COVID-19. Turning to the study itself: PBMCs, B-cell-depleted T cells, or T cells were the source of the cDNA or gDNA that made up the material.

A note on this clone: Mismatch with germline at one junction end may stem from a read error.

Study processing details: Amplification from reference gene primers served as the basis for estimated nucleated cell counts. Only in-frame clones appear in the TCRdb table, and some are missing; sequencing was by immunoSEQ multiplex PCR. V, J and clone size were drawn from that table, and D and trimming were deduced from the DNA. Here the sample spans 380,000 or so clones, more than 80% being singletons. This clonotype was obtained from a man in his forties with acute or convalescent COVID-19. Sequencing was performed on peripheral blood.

In DNA form, the CDR3 reads TGTGCTAGCAGCTTACGGGGGATCCAAGAGACCCAGTACTTC. Translation: CASSLRGIQETQYF. The V gene is TRBV7-7, the J gene TRBJ2-5, with a weak D call TRBD2 (6 bases). The germline gives CDR1 SSHAT, CDR2 FNYEAQ (reference sequence). CDR3 length equals 14 residues. Full variable domain (missing parts from reference TRBV7-7 and TRBJ2-5): GAGVSQSPRYKVTKRGQDVTLRCDPISSHATLYWYQQALGQGPEFLTYFNYEAQPDKSGLPSDRFSAERPEGSISTLTIQRTEQRDSAMYRCASSLRGIQETQYFGPGTRLLVL.